Reported below is one T cell receptor (beta chain). Antigen: not known. The immunoSEQ assay was version 4, run in survey mode. Each sample used up to 1 ug genomic DNA diluted to 10 ng/uL. Assay used: immunoSEQ multiplex PCR; TCRdb lists only in-frame clones, some missing. The data contain about 36,000 clones, more than 70% of them singletons. Germline loops: CDR1 SGHNT, CDR2 YYREEE (reference sequence). V lost 0 bases and J lost 1, with 6 bases in between. There are 14 residues in the CDR3. The record originates from a study of persistence of HIV-infected CD4 T cells. For the study at large: Isolated cells were CMV- and HIV-1 Gag-responding CD4+ T cells.

An overlapping HIV-1 Gag peptide pool stimulated these cells at about 1 ug/peptide/mL. CD40L/CD69 double-negative CD45RO-high memory CD4+ T cells were collected. Donors were HIV-1-infected adults who began suppressive ART during chronic infection. General observations from the study: Degenerate expanded CDR3beta sequences were enriched among CMV- and Gag-responding cells.

The receptor's source is an adult with HIV. The donor label of this sample is uncertain. V gene TRBV5-4 combines with J gene TRBJ2-3, with unresolved D. This specimen was cultured CD4+ T cells from PBMCs, taken from a patient who received antiretroviral therapy. The CDR3 protein is CASSLDYGTDTQYF. CDR3 nucleotide sequence: TGTGCCAGCAGCTTGGATTATGGCACAGATACGCAGTATTTT.